These T cell receptor beta chains were read from a single sample in a study of T cells and Merkel cell carcinoma outcomes. Some clones are missing from TCRdb's copy, which holds only in-frame ones; the method was immunoSEQ multiplex PCR. The table has some 19,000 clones, roughly 87% seen once. The sample was tumor tissue from Merkel cell carcinoma. The receptors shown here come from a human donor with Merkel cell carcinoma. The CDR3 runs from the conserved cysteine through the conserved F or W. Fields, in order: V gene, J gene, CDR3 protein.

V: TRBV28; J: TRBJ2-3; CDR3: CASSLSTAASTDTQYF
V: TRBV7-9; J: TRBJ2-7; CDR3: CASSLGTYEQYF
V: TRBV9; J: TRBJ1-2; CDR3: CASSVEIRGHGYTF
V: TRBV5-1; J: TRBJ2-2; CDR3: CASGNGGDTGELFF
V: TRBV12-5; J: TRBJ2-1; CDR3: CASGVEGAEFF
V: TRBV15; J: TRBJ2-3; CDR3: CATSRDWTSGRVTDTQYF
V: TRBV2; J: TRBJ1-1; CDR3: CASRQGTEAFF
V: TRBV30; J: TRBJ2-2; CDR3: CAWRRIQANTGELFF
V: TRBV7-3; J: TRBJ2-1; CDR3: CASSLEAAPYNEQFF
V: TRBV15; J: TRBJ1-5; CDR3: CATSRGGLYSNQPQHF
V: TRBV29-1; J: TRBJ1-2; CDR3: CSGVSLGGNGYTF
V: TRBV10-3; J: TRBJ1-1; CDR3: CATRQGAHDDTEAFF
V: TRBV7-9; J: TRBJ1-1; CDR3: CASSDWSGAVNTEAFF
V: TRBV19; J: TRBJ2-4; CDR3: CASKGWRQGLAKNIQYF
V: TRBV18; J: TRBJ1-4; CDR3: CASSPLRWGEKLFF
V: TRBV19; J: TRBJ2-7; CDR3: CASSPRGGDEQYF
V: TRBV4-1; J: TRBJ1-1; CDR3: CASSLRGHNTEAFF
V: TRBV5-6; J: TRBJ1-2; CDR3: CASILFDRGYGYTF
V: TRBV7-9; J: TRBJ2-6; CDR3: CASSARTGYASGANVLTF
V: TRBV13; J: TRBJ1-1; CDR3: CASSTHPIMVNTEAFF
V: TRBV7-8; J: TRBJ2-3; CDR3: CASSLRSRAGGSTYTQYF
V: TRBV5-6; J: TRBJ1-4; CDR3: CASSSTRGEEKLFF
V: TRBV6-5; J: TRBJ2-1; CDR3: CASRTGGGLRNEQFF
V: TRBV7-9; J: TRBJ1-4; CDR3: CASSFLGAVEKLFF
V: TRBV7-9; J: TRBJ2-3; CDR3: CASSLGTFAPTDTQYF
V: TRBV7-9; J: TRBJ1-2; CDR3: CASSFFSGGYTF
V: TRBV10-3; J: TRBJ1-2; CDR3: CAISESERTGSYGYTF
V: TRBV5-1; J: TRBJ2-6; CDR3: CATKEAGANVLTF
V: TRBV11-2; J: TRBJ2-3; CDR3: CASSFDPRPTDTQYF
V: TRBV6-1; J: TRBJ1-2; CDR3: CASSESTGGLGYTF
V: TRBV28; J: TRBJ2-1; CDR3: CASLAGGYNEQFF
V: TRBV28; J: TRBJ1-5; CDR3: CASSLFGSNQPQHF
V: TRBV4-1; J: TRBJ2-1; CDR3: CASSQGTSRGDEQFF
V: TRBV18; J: TRBJ2-7; CDR3: CASSRRTSGGPEQYF
V: TRBV5-1; J: TRBJ2-6; CDR3: CASSFDSGVGRGANVLTF
V: TRBV9; J: TRBJ1-2; CDR3: CASSVAPGEGGYTF
V: TRBV6-1; J: TRBJ2-7; CDR3: CASSAAFYEQYF
V: TRBV5-1; J: TRBJ2-5; CDR3: CASSLVTGSYQETQYF
V: TRBV7-3; J: TRBJ2-5; CDR3: CASSLHGAITVQETQYF
V: TRBV7-8; J: TRBJ1-1; CDR3: CASSLPRRNTEAFF
V: TRBV7-9; J: TRBJ1-2; CDR3: CASSLERRTKPNYGYTF
V: TRBV11-3; J: TRBJ1-1; CDR3: CASSPRGTEAFF
V: TRBV29-1; J: TRBJ2-1; CDR3: CSVGQGRNEQFF
V: TRBV7-9; J: TRBJ1-1; CDR3: CASSLGTNRDTEAFF
V: TRBV18; J: TRBJ2-7; CDR3: CASSLLAYEQYF
V: TRBV5-1; J: TRBJ2-1; CDR3: CASSFLAGRNNEQFF
V: TRBV11-2; J: TRBJ2-1; CDR3: CASSLWRGNEQFF
V: TRBV19; J: TRBJ2-1; CDR3: CASSIYGQRHNEQFF
V: TRBV7-9; J: TRBJ2-2; CDR3: CASGGGPGELFF
V: TRBV19; J: TRBJ2-7; CDR3: CASSSRSTYEQYF
V: TRBV5-1; J: TRBJ1-1; CDR3: CASSLATALEAFF
V: TRBV6-1; J: TRBJ2-7; CDR3: CASSPDRVRYEQYF
V: TRBV7-9; J: TRBJ1-4; CDR3: CATNRVVSTNEKLFF
V: TRBV2; J: TRBJ1-1; CDR3: CARGRQDSTEAFF
V: TRBV13; J: TRBJ2-7; CDR3: CASSSLSGTGASYEQYF
V: TRBV29-1; J: TRBJ2-5; CDR3: CSVETGEGRETQYF